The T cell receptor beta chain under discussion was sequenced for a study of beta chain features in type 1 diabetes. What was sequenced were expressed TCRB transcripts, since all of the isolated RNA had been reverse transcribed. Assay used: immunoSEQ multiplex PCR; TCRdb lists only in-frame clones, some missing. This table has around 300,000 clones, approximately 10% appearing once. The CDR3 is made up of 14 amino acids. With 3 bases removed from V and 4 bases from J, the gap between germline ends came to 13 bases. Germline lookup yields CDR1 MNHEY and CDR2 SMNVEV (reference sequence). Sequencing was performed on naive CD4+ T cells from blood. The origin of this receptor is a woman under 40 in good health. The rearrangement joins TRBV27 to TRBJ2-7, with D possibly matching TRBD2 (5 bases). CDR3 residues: CASSLLGDPYEQYF. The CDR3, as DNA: TGTGCCAGCAGTTTGTTGGGAGACCCTTACGAGCAGTACTTC.